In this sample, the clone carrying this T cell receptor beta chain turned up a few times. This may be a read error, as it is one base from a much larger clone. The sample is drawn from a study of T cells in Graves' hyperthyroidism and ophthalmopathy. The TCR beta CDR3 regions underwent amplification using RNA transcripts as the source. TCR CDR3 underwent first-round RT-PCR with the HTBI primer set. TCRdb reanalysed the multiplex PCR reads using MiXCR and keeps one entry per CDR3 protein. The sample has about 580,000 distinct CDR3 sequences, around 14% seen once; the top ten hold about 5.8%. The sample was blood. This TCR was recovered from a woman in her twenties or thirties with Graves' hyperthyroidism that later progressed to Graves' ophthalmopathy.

The CDR3 protein is CASSADLMNTEAFF. The CDR3 coding sequence is TGTGCCAGCAGCGCAGACCTTATGAACACTGAAGCTTTCTTT. The V gene is TRBV9, the J gene TRBJ1-1; D is unclear. The CDR3 spans 14 residues. Germline loops: CDR1 SGDLS, CDR2 YYNGEE. V shed 3 bases and J shed 0 bases, with 9 bases lying between them.